This is a list of T cell receptor beta chains from one sample in a study of breast tumors, draining lymph nodes, adjacent tissues. One entry per CDR3 protein, called by TCRdb with MiXCR from the multiplex PCR reads. The sample carries about 21,000 distinct CDR3 sequences, roughly 40% recorded once. The sequencing input was breast tumor tissue. These receptor sequences come from a female donor with breast cancer. Some clones in this sample may be carry-over from other donors' samples. Each CDR3 is given without its conserved first and last residue.

>TRBJ1-2|TRBV10-3
AISVGDYGYT
>TRBJ1-6|TRBV7-9
ASSSQGGKKSPLH
>TRBJ2-2|TRBV29-1
SVDPSNTGELF
>TRBJ2-7|TRBV11-2
ASSTGTGRTYEQY
>TRBJ2-3|TRBV6-4
ASSQSGGRDTQY
>TRBJ2-7|TRBV2
ASSDPGPYEQY
>TRBJ2-3|TRBV2
ASSEGQGGTQY
>TRBJ2-3|TRBV7-9
ASSPGNSGGTDTQY
>TRBJ2-7|TRBV4-1
ASSQDQAGALYEQY
>TRBJ2-2|TRBV9
ASSVVSLAGGSGELF
>TRBJ1-6|TRBV6-5
ASSYSSGAGSSPLH
>TRBJ2-6|TRBV6-4
ASSADRASGANVLT
>TRBJ2-3|TRBV9
ASSAPIAGLSTDTQY
>TRBJ2-5|TRBV10-3
AISELGTSRPRGETQY
>TRBJ2-7|TRBV4-1
ASSQDPPAYEQY
>TRBJ2-7|TRBV20-1
SARDERGLYEQY
>TRBJ2-3|TRBV9
ASSPSGATDTQY
>TRBJ1-3|TRBV25-1
ASSELSGEGNTIY
>TRBJ1-2|TRBV6-6
ASTPGQINYGYT
>TRBJ1-2|TRBV6-1
ASSPIDRGYT
>TRBJ2-3|TRBV25-1
ASSARAWASGISTDTQY
>TRBJ1-3|TRBV5-4
ASRRSLSGNTIY
>TRBJ2-3|TRBV24-1
ATSANVGSTDTQY
>TRBJ2-7|TRBV20-1
SARDMLAGYPREQY
>TRBJ2-1|TRBV4-1
ASSQGRDPYNEQF
>TRBJ2-1|TRBV5-6
ASSFGGSSYNERF
>TRBJ1-3|TRBV5-1
ASSSSGASGNTIY
>TRBJ2-7|TRBV3-1
ASSTGLAGSEQY
>TRBJ1-2|TRBV6-5
ASSYSVSGDFQGYT
>TRBJ2-7|TRBV12-3/TRBV12-4
ASSLQGNYEQY
>TRBJ2-7|TRBV5-1
ASSPETGESDEQY
>TRBJ2-2|TRBV24-1
ATSETGVGELF
>TRBJ2-5|TRBV12-3/TRBV12-4
ASSSSSGGSGTQY
>TRBJ1-6|TRBV2
ASSSRQADNSPLH
>TRBJ1-1|TRBV14
ASKVGGWETEAF
>TRBJ2-7|TRBV7-6
ASSNPGQGQTYEQY
>TRBJ2-7|TRBV6-1
ASSEAPSQDEQY
>TRBJ1-1|TRBV4-3
ASSLTSYTEAF
>TRBJ1-5|TRBV30
AWSVSIGRNNQPQH
>TRBJ2-5|TRBV7-9
ASSLGVTQY
>TRBJ1-2|TRBV5-1
ASSLSAASYGYT
>TRBJ2-1|TRBV15
ATSRARREQF
>TRBJ2-2|TRBV7-9
ASSFGAGFTGELF
>TRBJ2-7|TRBV2
ASIYRDSSYEQY
>TRBJ2-3|TRBV7-9
ASSSSGSPPTDTQY
>TRBJ2-3|TRBV5-1
ASSRASDVTDTQY